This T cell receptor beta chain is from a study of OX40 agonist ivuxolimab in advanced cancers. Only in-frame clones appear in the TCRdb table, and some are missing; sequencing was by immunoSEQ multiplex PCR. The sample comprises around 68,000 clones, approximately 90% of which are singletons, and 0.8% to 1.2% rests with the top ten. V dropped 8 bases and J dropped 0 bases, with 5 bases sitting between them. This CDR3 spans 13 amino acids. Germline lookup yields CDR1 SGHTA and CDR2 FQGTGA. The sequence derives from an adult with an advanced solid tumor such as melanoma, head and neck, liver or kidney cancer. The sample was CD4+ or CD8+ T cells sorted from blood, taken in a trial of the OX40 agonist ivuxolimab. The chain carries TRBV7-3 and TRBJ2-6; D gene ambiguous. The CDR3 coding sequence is TGTGCCAGCGGGGACTCTGGGGCCAACGTCCTGACTTTC. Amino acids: CASGDSGANVLTF.